These 17 T cell receptor beta chains share one sample of origin, sequenced in a study of T-cell reconstitution after alpha-beta-depleted transplantation in children. Construction of the TCRbeta library involved unique molecular identifiers. Each CDR3 protein is one row after TCRdb ran MiXCR on the PCR reads. The sample lists some 840,000 distinct CDR3 sequences, roughly 15% occurring once. Sequencing was performed on PBMCs, mostly from graft donor cells, taken 360 days after TCRalphabeta/CD19-depleted stem cell transplant. The source of these receptors is a male patient between 10 and 17 years old who had a stem cell transplant for acute lymphoblastic leukemia, so the T cells may come from the graft donor.

This clonotype was seen a few times. This chain connects TRBV12-3 or TRBV12-4 to TRBJ2-3; possibly TRBD1 for D (6 bases). This CDR3 is built from 20 residues. V lost 3 bases to trimming and J lost 0 bases, with 25 bases between them. The CDR3 DNA reads as TGTGCCAGCAGTTTCCGACCGGCGTGGGGGCCGCATAGTAGCACAGATACGCAGTATTTT. Protein: CASSFRPAWGPHSSTDTQYF.

This clonotype was recorded a few times. CDR3 amino acids: CASSNQGPRNEQFF. The DNA for the CDR3 is TGCGCCAGCAGCAACCAAGGGCCCAGGAATGAGCAGTTCTTC. The gene calls are TRBV5-1 and TRBJ2-1; D not certain. Germline V lookup: CDR1 SGHRS, CDR2 YFSETQ. V lost 4 bases to trimming and J lost 7 bases, with 15 bases between them. This CDR3 has 14 amino acids.

V is TRBV11-2 and J is TRBJ2-7, with 11 bases lining up with TRBD2. The germline V gene encodes CDR1 SGHAT and CDR2 FQNNGV. Trimming at V came to 4 bases and at J to 3 bases, leaving 14 bases not matched to a gene. This CDR3 has 18 residues. DNA of the CDR3: TGTGCCAGCAGCTCACTGCGGACTAGCGGGCCCCCTAGCTACGAGCAGTACTTC. Translated, it gives CASSSLRTSGPPSYEQYF.

CDR3 in DNA: TGTGCCAGCCGCGAAACGGGACAGGGGCCTTACGAGCAGTACTTC. Residues: CASRETGQGPYEQYF. This rearrangement joins TRBV2 to TRBJ2-7; 10 nucleotides match TRBD1. The CDR3 sequence is 15 residues long. V was clipped by 8 bases and J by 4 bases; unmatched bases: 11. Germline V gene sequence: CDR1 SNHLY, CDR2 FYNNEI.

This rearrangement joins TRBV5-1 to TRBJ2-1; either TRBD1 or TRBD2 may fit D (5 bases each). The CDR3 spans 16 residues. V was pared by 3 bases and J by 2 bases, with 15 bases between. Germline V CDR1 and CDR2: SGHRS, YFSETQ. The CDR3 DNA reads as TGCGCCAGCAGCTGGGGGTCCGGGTACACCTACAATGAGCAGTTCTTC. Residues: CASSWGSGYTYNEQFF.

This chain links TRBV6-5 with TRBJ1-4; D unclear. The germline CDR1 and CDR2 sequences are MNHEY and SVGAGI. The V and J ends lost 0 bases and 2 bases respectively, with 4 bases between them. The CDR3 covers 14 residues. CDR3 amino acids: CASSYSSTNEKLFF. CDR3 nucleotides: TGTGCCAGCAGTTACTCGTCGACTAATGAAAAACTGTTTTTT.

V and J are TRBV5-1 and TRBJ2-7; 7 nucleotides align to TRBD2. Germline V gives CDR1 SGHRS, CDR2 YFSETQ. This CDR3 region has 14 residues. V lost 5 bases to trimming and J lost 5 bases; unmatched junction nucleotides: 10. The CDR3 bases are TGCGCCAGCAGGTTGCGGCTAGCGGTAGACGAGCAGTACTTC. Its protein is CASRLRLAVDEQYF.

This chain connects TRBV12-3 or TRBV12-4 to TRBJ2-1; possibly TRBD2 for D (6 bases). The CDR3 contains 14 residues. V was trimmed by 4 bases and J by 6 bases, leaving 13 bases between them. CDR3 sequence (DNA): TGTGCCAGCAGTTCCCTCCGGGACTCCAATGAGCAGTTCTTC. Its translation is CASSSLRDSNEQFF.

This clonotype was detected only a few times. The CDR3: CASEWSGGRVDTQYF. CDR3 nucleotide sequence: TGCGCCAGCGAGTGGAGTGGAGGGAGGGTAGATACGCAGTATTTT. The V and J genes are TRBV10-2 and TRBJ2-3, with TRBD2 matching 7 bases. The V and J ends lost 8 bases and 5 bases, in that order; junction bases with no gene match: 13. Germline V CDR1 and CDR2: WSHSY, SAAADI. CDR3 length: 15 amino acids.

This sequence joins TRBV7-3 and TRBJ2-2; a possible D gene is TRBD2 (5 bases). The germline V gene has CDR1 SGHTA and CDR2 FQGTGA. This CDR3 has 15 residues. V was shortened by 6 bases and J by 4 bases, with 15 bases between the two germline ends. CDR3 sequence: CASRITRSGTGELFF. CDR3 nucleotides: TGTGCCAGCAGAATTACTAGAAGTGGCACCGGGGAGCTGTTTTTT.

In its sample, this clonotype was seen many times. CDR3 nucleotide sequence: TGTGCCAGCAGTTATTTTCGAGTTCCCTACGAGCAGTACTTC. This codes for CASSYFRVPYEQYF. The chain is built from TRBV12-3 or TRBV12-4 and TRBJ2-7; D unclear. Trimming cost V 4 bases and J 2 bases, with 12 bases left between them. CDR3 length: 14 amino acids.

This chain links TRBV7-9 with TRBJ2-1; 11 bases line up with TRBD2. This CDR3 is 17 amino acids long. Germline V gene sequence: CDR1 SEHNR, CDR2 FQNEAQ (reference sequence). The V gene end was trimmed by 5 bases and the J gene end by 0 bases; junction bases not matched to a gene: 6. CDR3 DNA: TGTGCCAGCAGCCCCCGACTAGCGGGGCCCTCCTACAATGAGCAGTTCTTC. Translating gives CASSPRLAGPSYNEQFF.

This clonotype has more than one count but fewer than ten. CDR3 bases: TGCAGCGTTGAAGAAACGGACAGCGTCTCCTACGAGCAGTACTTC. It codes for CSVEETDSVSYEQYF. The chain links TRBV29-1 to TRBJ2-7; D may be TRBD1 (6 bases). CDR3 length: 15 residues. CDR1 and CDR2 (germline): SQVTM, ANQGSEA. V dropped 0 bases and J dropped 0 bases, with 12 bases sitting between them.

The chain employs TRBV7-6 and TRBJ2-3; TRBD2 might be the D (6 bases). The V and J ends lost 0 bases and 7 bases respectively, with 14 bases between them. CDR1 is SGHVS, CDR2 FNYEAQ, per germline. The CDR3 loop spans 15 amino acids. This CDR3 reads CASSLAGGRYYTQYF. In DNA form, the CDR3 reads TGTGCCAGCAGCTTAGCCGGGGGACGGTACTATACGCAGTATTTT.

This sequence joins TRBV18 and TRBJ2-7; D possibly corresponds to TRBD1 (6 bases). Germline CDR1 reads KGHSH; CDR2 reads LQKENI. V gave up 1 base and J gave up 7 bases, with 11 bases separating them. The CDR3 sequence is 13 residues long. The CDR3 DNA sequence: TGTGCCAGCTCACCACTGGACAGAGCGGAGCAGTACTTC. The encoded protein is CASSPLDRAEQYF.

This clonotype occurred a few times. The genes are TRBV3-1 and TRBJ2-1; TRBD2 is a possible D gene (5 bases). Looked up from germline, CDR1 is LGHDT and CDR2 is YNNKEL (reference sequence). CDR3 size: 14 residues. V was cut by 4 bases and J by 4 bases, with 11 bases left in between. CDR3 coding DNA: TGTGCCAGCAGCCGGACTCTGGGGTACAATGAGCAGTTCTTC. Translated: CASSRTLGYNEQFF.

This clonotype was seen repeatedly, ten times or more. This chain uses TRBV24-1 with TRBJ2-1; maybe TRBD2 (5 bases). Germline CDR1 reads KGHDR; CDR2 reads SFDVKD. The length of the CDR3 is 13 residues. V dropped 4 bases and J dropped 7 bases, with 10 bases sitting between them. CDR3 bases: TGTGCCACCAGTGAGGCCGGGAAGAATGAGCAGTTCTTC. Its translation is CATSEAGKNEQFF.